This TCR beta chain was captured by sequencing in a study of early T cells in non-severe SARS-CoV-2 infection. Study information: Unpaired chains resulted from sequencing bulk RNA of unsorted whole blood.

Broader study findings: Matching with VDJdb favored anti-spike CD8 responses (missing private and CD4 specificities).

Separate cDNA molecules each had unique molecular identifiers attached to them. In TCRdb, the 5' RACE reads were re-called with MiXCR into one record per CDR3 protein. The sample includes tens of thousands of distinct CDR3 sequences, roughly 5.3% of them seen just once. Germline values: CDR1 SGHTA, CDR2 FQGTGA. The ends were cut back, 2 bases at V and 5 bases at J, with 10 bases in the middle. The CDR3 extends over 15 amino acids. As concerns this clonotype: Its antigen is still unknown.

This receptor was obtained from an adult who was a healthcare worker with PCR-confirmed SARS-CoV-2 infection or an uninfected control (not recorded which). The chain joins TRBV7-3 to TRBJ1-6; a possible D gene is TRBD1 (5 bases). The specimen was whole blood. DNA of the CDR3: TGTGCCAGCAGCTTAGCGGGGCCTGATAATTCACCCCTCCACTTT. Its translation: CASSLAGPDNSPLHF.